This record covers a single T cell receptor beta chain. This clonotype has a count of ten or more. The antigen it recognizes is unknown. No much larger clone is present one base from it, and per-base qualities are unavailable. This record belongs to a study of T-cell reconstitution after alpha-beta-depleted transplantation in children (dated by TCRdb to between 2015 and 2016). Concerning the study at large: Using TCR repertoire profiling, the study followed T-cell immune reconstitution in a quantitative way in children after TCRalphabeta/CD19-depleted allogeneic hematopoietic cell transplantation.

The sample's treatment or condition label, decoded: allogeneic hematopoietic cell transplantation with graft depleted of TCRalphabeta T cells and CD19 B cells. TCRalphabeta/CD19-depleted allogeneic hematopoietic cell grafts were given to the transplant recipients, all of whom were children. Library creation used PCR. Sequencing instrument: Illumina HiSeq 2500. To normalize quantification of the TCRbeta repertoire, the TCR libraries were built with molecular barcoding that relied on unique molecular identifiers. TCRdb trimmed public reads at Q25 via fastp, called clones via MiXCR and kept in-frame beta chains. Rows are combined by CDR3 protein, so each entry shows the most common genes and DNA. The sample yields 200,000 to 250,000 distinct CDR3 sequences; just under 8.5% were counted once. Jointly, the top ten make up almost 6.5% of the sample. The junction shows trimming of 1 base on V and 0 bases on J, plus 13 bases between the germline ends. The germline V gene gives CDR1 as SQVTM and CDR2 as ANQGSEA. Its CDR3 holds 16 amino acids, cysteine through phenylalanine. Only the CDR3 part of the read is kept: 48 bases, read in frame from the first base.

Findings and caveats that apply to the study as a whole: In some patients, the high TCRbeta diversity seen at day 60 was put down to recipient T cells and intrathymic progenitors that had survived conditioning. The apparently early recovery of alphabetaT-cell counts about two months after transplant reportedly depended on only several hundred rapidly expanded clones that came from non-depleted graft cells. Hyperexpanded clone frequencies declined over subsequent months; after one year, T-cell counts and TCRbeta diversity were mostly attributed to newly produced T cells.

Recombination linked TRBV29-1 to TRBJ2-1; the D gene identity is not certain. The sequence was obtained from a male patient younger than 18 who had a stem cell transplant for acute lymphoblastic leukemia, so the T cells may come from the graft donor. The source was PBMCs, mostly from graft donor cells, collected 180 days after TCRalphabeta/CD19-depleted stem cell transplant. The CDR3 loop reads CSVEGFSLSSYNEQFF. The nucleotide sequence is TGCAGCGTTGAAGGGTTCAGCTTGAGCTCCTACAATGAGCAGTTCTTC.